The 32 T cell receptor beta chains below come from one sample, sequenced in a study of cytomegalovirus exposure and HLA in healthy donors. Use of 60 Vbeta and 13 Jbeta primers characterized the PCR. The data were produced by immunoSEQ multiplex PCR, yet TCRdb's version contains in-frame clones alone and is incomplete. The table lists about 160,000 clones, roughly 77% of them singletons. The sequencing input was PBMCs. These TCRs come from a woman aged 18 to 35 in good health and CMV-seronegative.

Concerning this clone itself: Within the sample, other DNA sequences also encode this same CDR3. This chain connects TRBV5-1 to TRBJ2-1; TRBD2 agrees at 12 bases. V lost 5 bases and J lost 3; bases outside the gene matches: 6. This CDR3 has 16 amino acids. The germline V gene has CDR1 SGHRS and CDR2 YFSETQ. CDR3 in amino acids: CASSLGTSGFYNEQFF. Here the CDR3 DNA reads TGCGCCAGCAGTCTCGGGACTAGCGGGTTCTACAATGAGCAGTTCTTC.

The chain's CDR3 is CAVASGRAWTDTQYF. The CDR3 DNA sequence: TGTGCCGTGGCTAGCGGGAGGGCCTGGACAGATACGCAGTATTTT. The V gene is TRBV28, the J gene TRBJ2-3; 12 positions agree with TRBD2. The V gene's germline CDR1 is MDHEN and CDR2 SYDVKM. J gave up 3 bases and V 11 bases, and 9 bases lay outside the gene matches. This CDR3 region has 15 residues.

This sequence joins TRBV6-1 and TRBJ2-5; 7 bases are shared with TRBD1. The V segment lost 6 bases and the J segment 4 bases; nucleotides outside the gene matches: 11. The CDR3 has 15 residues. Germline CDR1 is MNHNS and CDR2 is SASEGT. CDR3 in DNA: TGTGCCAGCAGCCCAACCGGGACAGCCAGAGAGACCCAGTACTTC. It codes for CASSPTGTARETQYF.

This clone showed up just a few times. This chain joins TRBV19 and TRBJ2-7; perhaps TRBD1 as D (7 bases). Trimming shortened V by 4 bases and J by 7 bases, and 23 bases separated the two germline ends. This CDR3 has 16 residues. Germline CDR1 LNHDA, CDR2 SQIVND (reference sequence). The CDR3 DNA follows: TGTGCCAGTAGTACGACAGGGATCGGCGGAGGGGATGAGCAGTACTTC. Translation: CASSTTGIGGGDEQYF.

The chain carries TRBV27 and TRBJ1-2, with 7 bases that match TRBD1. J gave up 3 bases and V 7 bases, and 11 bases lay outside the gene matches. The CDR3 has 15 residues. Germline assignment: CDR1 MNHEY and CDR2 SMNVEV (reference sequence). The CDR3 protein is CASTRRGNLYYGYTF. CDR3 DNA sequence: TGTGCCAGCACGCGCAGGGGGAATCTCTACTATGGCTACACCTTC.

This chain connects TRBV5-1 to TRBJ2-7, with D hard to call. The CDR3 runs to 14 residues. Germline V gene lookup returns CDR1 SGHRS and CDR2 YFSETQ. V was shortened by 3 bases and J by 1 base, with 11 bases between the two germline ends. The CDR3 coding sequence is TGCGCCAGCAGCTCCCAGGCCGGATCCTACGAGCAGTACTTC. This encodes CASSSQAGSYEQYF.

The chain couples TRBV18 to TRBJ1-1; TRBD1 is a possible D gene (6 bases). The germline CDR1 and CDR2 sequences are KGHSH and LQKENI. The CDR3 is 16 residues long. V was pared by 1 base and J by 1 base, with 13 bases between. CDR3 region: CASSPRGGARNTEAFF. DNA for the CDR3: TGTGCCAGCTCACCACGAGGGGGGGCAAGGAACACTGAAGCTTTCTTT.

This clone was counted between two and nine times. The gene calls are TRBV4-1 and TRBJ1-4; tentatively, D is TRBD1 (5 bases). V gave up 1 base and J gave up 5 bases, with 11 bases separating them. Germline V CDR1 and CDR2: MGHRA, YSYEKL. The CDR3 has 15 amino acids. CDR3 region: CASSQGGRLNEKLFF. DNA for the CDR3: TGCGCCAGCAGCCAAGGGGGCAGGTTAAATGAAAAACTGTTTTTT.

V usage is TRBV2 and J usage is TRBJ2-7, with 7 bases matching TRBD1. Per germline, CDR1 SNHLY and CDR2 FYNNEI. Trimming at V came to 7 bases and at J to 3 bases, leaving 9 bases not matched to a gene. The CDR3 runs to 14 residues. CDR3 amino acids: CASTVTGMVYEQYF. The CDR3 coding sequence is TGTGCCAGCACCGTGACAGGGATGGTCTACGAGCAGTACTTC.

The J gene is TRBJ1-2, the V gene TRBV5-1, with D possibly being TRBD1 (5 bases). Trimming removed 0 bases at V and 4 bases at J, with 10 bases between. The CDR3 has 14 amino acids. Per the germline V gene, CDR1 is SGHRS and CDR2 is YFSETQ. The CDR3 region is CASSLEQALYGYTF. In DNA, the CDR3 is TGCGCCAGCAGCTTGGAACAGGCCCTCTATGGCTACACCTTC.

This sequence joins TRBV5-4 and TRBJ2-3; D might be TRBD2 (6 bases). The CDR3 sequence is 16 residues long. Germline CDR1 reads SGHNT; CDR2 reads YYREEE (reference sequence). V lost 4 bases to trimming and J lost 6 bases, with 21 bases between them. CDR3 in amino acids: CASSPTRARIADTQYF. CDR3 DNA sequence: TGTGCCAGCAGCCCGACTAGGGCCCGAATTGCGGATACGCAGTATTTT.

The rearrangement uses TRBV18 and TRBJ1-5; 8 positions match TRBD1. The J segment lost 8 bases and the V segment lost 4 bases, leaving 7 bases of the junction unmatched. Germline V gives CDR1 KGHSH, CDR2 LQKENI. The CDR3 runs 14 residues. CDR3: CASSLTGGGEPQHF. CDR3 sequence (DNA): TGTGCCAGCTCACTTACAGGGGGAGGTGAGCCCCAGCATTTT.

The CDR3 reads CAWSGTSGGGYEQYF. CDR3 coding DNA: TGTGCCTGGAGTGGGACTAGCGGAGGGGGCTACGAGCAGTACTTC. The chain is built from TRBV30 and TRBJ2-7, with 10 bases identical to TRBD2. Per germline, CDR1 GTSNPN and CDR2 SVGIG (reference sequence). The CDR3 covers 15 residues. Trimming removed 1 base from V and 3 bases from J; junction bases left unmatched: 6.

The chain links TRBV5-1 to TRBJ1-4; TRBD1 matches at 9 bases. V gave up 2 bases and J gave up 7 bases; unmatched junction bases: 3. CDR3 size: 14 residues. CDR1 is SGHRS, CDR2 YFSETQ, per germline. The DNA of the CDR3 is TGCGCCAGCAGCTTCGGACAGGGGATTGAAAAACTGTTTTTT. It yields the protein CASSFGQGIEKLFF.

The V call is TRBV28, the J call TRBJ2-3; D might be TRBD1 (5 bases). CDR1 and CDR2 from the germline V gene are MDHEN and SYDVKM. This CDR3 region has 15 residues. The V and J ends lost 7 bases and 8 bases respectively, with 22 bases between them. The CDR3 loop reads CASMGKRGALGTQYF. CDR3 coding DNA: TGTGCCAGCATGGGCAAGCGTGGGGCGTTAGGTACGCAGTATTTT. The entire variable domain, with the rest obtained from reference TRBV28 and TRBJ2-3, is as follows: DVKVTQSSRYLVKRTGEKVFLECVQDMDHENMFWYRQDPGLGLRLIYFSYDVKMKEKGDIPEGYSVSREKKERFSLILESASTNQTSMYLCASMGKRGALGTQYFGPGTRLTVL.

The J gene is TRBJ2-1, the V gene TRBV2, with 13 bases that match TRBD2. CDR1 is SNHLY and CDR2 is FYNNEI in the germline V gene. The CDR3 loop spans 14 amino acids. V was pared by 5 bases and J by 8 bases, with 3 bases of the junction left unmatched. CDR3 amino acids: CASSTSGRADEQFF. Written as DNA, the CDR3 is TGTGCCAGCAGTACTAGCGGGAGGGCGGATGAGCAGTTCTTC.

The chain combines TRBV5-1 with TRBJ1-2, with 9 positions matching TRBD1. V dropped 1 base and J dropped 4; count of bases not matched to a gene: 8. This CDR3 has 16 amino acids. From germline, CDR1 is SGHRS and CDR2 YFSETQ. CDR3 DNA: TGCGCCAGCAGCTTGTTTACCACAGGGGGCATCTATGGCTACACCTTC. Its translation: CASSLFTTGGIYGYTF.

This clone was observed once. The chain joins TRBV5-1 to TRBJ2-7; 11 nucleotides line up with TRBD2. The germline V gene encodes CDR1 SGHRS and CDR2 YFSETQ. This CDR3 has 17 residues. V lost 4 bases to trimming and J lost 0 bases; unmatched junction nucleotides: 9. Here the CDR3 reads CASSPGLAALSSYEQYF. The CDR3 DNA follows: TGCGCCAGCAGCCCGGGACTAGCGGCCCTAAGCTCCTACGAGCAGTACTTC.

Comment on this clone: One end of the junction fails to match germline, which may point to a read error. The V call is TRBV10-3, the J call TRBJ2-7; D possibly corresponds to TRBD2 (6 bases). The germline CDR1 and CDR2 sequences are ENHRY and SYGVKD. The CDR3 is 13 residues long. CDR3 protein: CAISGGTSSEQYF. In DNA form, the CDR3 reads TGTGCCATCAGTGGGGGGACTTCCTCCGAGCAGTACTTC.

As DNA, the CDR3 is TGTGCCAGCAGCTTACAGGGGGCGCCTGGCTACACCTTC. This gives the protein CASSLQGAPGYTF. The chain is built from TRBV7-9 and TRBJ1-2; 8 nucleotides line up with TRBD1. With 2 bases clipped from V and 7 bases from J, the junction kept 3 bases outside the gene matches. The germline CDR1 and CDR2 sequences are SEHNR and FQNEAQ (reference sequence). The CDR3 is made up of 13 amino acids.

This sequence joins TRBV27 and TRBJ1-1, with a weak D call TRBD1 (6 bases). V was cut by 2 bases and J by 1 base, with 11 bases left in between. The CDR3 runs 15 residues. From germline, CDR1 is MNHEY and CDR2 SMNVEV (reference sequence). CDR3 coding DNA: TGTGCCAGCAGTTTAGGGGTAGGGGGGAACACTGAAGCTTTCTTT. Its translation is CASSLGVGGNTEAFF.

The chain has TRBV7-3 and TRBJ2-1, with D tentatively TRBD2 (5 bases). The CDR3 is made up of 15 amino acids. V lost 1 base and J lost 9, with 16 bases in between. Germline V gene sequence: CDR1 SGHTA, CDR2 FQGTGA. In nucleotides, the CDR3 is TGTGCCAGCAGCTTAAGTAGTGGCAAACTAGTTGAGCAGTTCTTC. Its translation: CASSLSSGKLVEQFF.

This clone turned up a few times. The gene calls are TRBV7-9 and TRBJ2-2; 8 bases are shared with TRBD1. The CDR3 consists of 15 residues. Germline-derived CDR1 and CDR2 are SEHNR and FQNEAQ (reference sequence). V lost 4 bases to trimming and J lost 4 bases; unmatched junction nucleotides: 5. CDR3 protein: CASSSDRGSTGELFF. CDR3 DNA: TGTGCCAGCAGCTCTGACAGGGGTAGCACCGGGGAGCTGTTTTTT.

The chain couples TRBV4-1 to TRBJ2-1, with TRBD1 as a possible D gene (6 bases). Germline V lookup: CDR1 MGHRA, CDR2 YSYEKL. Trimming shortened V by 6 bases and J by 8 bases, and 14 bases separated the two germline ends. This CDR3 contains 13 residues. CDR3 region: CASRPLGGHEQFF. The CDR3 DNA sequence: TGCGCCAGCAGACCGCTAGGGGGTCATGAGCAGTTCTTC.

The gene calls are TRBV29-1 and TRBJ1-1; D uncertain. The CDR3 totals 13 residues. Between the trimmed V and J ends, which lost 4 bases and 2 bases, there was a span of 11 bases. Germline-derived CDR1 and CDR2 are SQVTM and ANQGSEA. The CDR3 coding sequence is TGCAGCGTTGTCACGAACAAAAACACTGAAGCTTTCTTT. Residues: CSVVTNKNTEAFF. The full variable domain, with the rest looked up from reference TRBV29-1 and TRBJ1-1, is SAVISQKPSRDICQRGTSLTIQCQVDSQVTMMFWYRQQPGQSLTLIATANQGSEATYESGFVIDKFPISRPNLTFSTLTVSNMSPEDSSIYLCSVVTNKNTEAFFGQGTRLTVV.

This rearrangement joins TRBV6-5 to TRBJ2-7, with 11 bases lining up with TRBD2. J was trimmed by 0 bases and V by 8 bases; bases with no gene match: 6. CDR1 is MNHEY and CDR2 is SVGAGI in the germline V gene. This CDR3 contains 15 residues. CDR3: CASGRGLADSYEQYF. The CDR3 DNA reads TGTGCCAGCGGGCGGGGACTAGCGGACTCCTACGAGCAGTACTTC.

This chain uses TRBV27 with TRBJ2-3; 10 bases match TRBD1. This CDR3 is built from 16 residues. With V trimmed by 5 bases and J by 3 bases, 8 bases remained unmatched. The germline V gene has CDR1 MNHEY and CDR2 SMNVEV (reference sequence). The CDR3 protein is CASSPWTGGGTDTQYF. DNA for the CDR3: TGTGCCAGCAGTCCCTGGACAGGGGGTGGTACAGATACGCAGTATTTT.

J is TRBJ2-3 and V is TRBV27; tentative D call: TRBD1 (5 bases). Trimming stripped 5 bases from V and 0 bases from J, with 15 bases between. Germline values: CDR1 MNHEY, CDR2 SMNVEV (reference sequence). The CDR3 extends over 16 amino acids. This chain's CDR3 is CASSRQPKGSTDTQYF. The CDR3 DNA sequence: TGTGCCAGCAGTCGCCAGCCGAAGGGGAGCACAGATACGCAGTATTTT.

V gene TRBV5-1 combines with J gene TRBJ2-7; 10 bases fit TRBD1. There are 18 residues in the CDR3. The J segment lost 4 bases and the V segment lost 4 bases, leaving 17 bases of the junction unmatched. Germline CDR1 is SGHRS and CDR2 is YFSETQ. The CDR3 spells CASSHSFRDRGSFYEQYF. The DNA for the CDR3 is TGCGCCAGCAGCCATTCCTTCCGGGACAGGGGTTCCTTTTACGAGCAGTACTTC.

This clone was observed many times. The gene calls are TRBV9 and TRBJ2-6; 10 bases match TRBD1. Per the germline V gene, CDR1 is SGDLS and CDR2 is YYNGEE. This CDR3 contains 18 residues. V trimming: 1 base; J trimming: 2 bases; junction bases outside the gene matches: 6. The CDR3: CASSVRGTGDTGANVLTF. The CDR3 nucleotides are TGTGCCAGCAGCGTACGTGGGACAGGGGACACTGGGGCCAACGTCCTGACTTTC.

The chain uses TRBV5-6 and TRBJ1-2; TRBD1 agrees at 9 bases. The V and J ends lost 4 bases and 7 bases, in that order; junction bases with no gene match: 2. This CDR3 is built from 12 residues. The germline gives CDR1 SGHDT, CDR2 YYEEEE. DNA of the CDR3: TGTGCCAGCAGCGGGACAGGGACTGGCTACACCTTC. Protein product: CASSGTGTGYTF.

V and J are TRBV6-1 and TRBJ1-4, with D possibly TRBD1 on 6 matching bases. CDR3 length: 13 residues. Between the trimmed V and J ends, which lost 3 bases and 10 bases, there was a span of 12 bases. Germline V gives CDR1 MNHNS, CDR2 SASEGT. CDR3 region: CASSEWEGGKLFF. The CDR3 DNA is TGTGCCAGCAGTGAGTGGGAGGGGGGAAAACTGTTTTTT.